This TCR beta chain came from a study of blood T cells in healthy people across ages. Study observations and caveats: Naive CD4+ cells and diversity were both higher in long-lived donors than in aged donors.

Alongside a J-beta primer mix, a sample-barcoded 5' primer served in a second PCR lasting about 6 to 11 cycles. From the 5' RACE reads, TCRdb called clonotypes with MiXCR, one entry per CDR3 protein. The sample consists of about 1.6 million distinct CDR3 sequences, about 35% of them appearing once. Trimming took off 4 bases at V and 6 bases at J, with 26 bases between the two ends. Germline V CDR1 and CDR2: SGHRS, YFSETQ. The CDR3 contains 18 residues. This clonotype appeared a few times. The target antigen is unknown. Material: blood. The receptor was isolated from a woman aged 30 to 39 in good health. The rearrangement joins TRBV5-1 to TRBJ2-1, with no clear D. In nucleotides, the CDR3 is TGCGCCAGCAGCCCGAAGAGGACCGGGCTTCAAGGGTTCAATGAGCAGTTCTTC. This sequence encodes CASSPKRTGLQGFNEQFF. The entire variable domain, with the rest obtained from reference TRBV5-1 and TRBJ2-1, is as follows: KAGVTQTPRYLIKTRGQQVTLSCSPISGHRSVSWYQQTPGQGLQFLFEYFSETQRNKGNFPGRFSGRQFSNSRSEMNVSTLELGDSALYLCASSPKRTGLQGFNEQFFGPGTRLTVL.